This TCR beta chain is drawn from a study of cytomegalovirus exposure and HLA in healthy donors. Trimming took 1 base from V and 8 from J; bases not matched to a gene: 4. Germline V CDR1 and CDR2: SEHNR, FQNEAQ (reference sequence). The CDR3 runs 14 residues. Overall study findings and caveats: In vitro data verified a few CMV-associated chains as specific for CMV antigens.

A note on this clone: Antigen: not known.

Profiling relied on immunoSEQ multiplex PCR, and the TCRdb table lists in-frame clones only, not all of them. The table lists 250,000 to 300,000 clones, 90% of them singletons. The receptor was isolated from a woman aged 18-35 years in good health and CMV-seronegative. This chain connects TRBV7-9 to TRBJ2-7; 11 bases fit TRBD1. The sample comprised PBMCs. DNA for the CDR3: TGTGCCAGCAGCTTAGGGGGACAGGGGGGCAAGCAGTACTTC. Protein: CASSLGGQGGKQYF.